This TCR beta chain was recovered during a study of T cells in Graves' hyperthyroidism and ophthalmopathy. Template material for amplifying TCR beta CDR3 regions consisted of RNA transcripts. When the TCR CDR3 underwent first-round RT-PCR, the HTBI primer set was used. TCRdb re-derived calls from the multiplex PCR reads in MiXCR, one entry per CDR3 protein. The sample lists about 400,000 distinct CDR3 sequences, about 14% occurring once. In germline, CDR1 is SQVTM, CDR2 ANQGSEA. CDR3 length: 13 amino acids. V was clipped by 8 bases and J by 5 bases, with 16 bases between them. This clonotype was detected many times. For ophthalmopathy patients, the Clinical Activity Score was at least 3 and the NOSPECS grade at least 4; duration was under 3 months.

This receptor was obtained from a woman aged 30 to 39 with Graves' ophthalmopathy. Material for sequencing was blood. This chain joins TRBV29-1 and TRBJ2-1; D is unclear. The CDR3 here is CSSLRDSNNEQFF. CDR3 coding DNA: TGCAGCTCTTTACGAGATTCGAACAATGAGCAGTTCTTC.